This record looks at one T cell receptor beta chain sequence and its context. The antigen remains unidentified. This CDR3 spans 14 amino acids. Germline V gene sequence: CDR1 MDHEN, CDR2 SYDVKM. V was cut by 5 bases and J by 1 base, with 8 bases left in between. These data are taken from a study of shared clonotypes between healthy human individuals. On the study more broadly: Plates per donor: three CD4 naive, three CD4 memory, two CD8 naive, one CD8 memory. General study results and limits: Sharing across four donors was highest in naive CD4 (roughly 5%) and lowest in memory CD8 (roughly 0.4%). Among the subsets, naive ones generally showed larger estimated richness than memory ones.

Data came from immunoSEQ multiplex PCR; TCRdb stores just in-frame clones and leaves some out. The sample lists more than 2 million clones, roughly 95% occurring once. Naive CD8 cells lacked CD45RO, underwent positive selection for CCR7 and left out terminally differentiated effector memory CD45RA+ cells. The sample taken for sequencing was naive CD8+ T cells sorted from blood. This TCR derives from a man aged 18-30 years in good health. The chain carries TRBV28 and TRBJ2-2; tentative D call: TRBD1 (6 bases). The CDR3 region has the DNA TGTGCCAGCAGTAAGACAGGGAACACCGGGGAGCTGTTTTTT. Translated: CASSKTGNTGELFF. The whole variable domain, remainder taken from reference TRBV28 and TRBJ2-2, is DVKVTQSSRYLVKRTGEKVFLECVQDMDHENMFWYRQDPGLGLRLIYFSYDVKMKEKGDIPEGYSVSREKKERFSLILESASTNQTSMYLCASSKTGNTGELFFGEGSRLTVL.